This TCR beta chain was recovered during a study of T cells in Graves' hyperthyroidism and ophthalmopathy. In regard to this clonotype: Given a much more abundant clone one base away, this may be a read error.

Using RNA transcripts as the source, TCR beta CDR3 regions were amplified. Researchers ran a first-round RT-PCR on the TCR CDR3 using the HTBI primer set. TCRdb passed the multiplex PCR reads through MiXCR, listing each CDR3 protein once. The table lists some 550,000 distinct CDR3 sequences, around 16% of them singletons. CDR3 length equals 15 residues. The V and J ends lost 5 bases and 3 bases respectively, with 15 bases between them. Germline assignment: CDR1 SGHVS and CDR2 FNYEAQ. Specimen: blood. V gene TRBV7-6 combines with J gene TRBJ2-3; the D gene is possibly TRBD2 (6 bases). This sequence was found in a woman aged 40 to 50 with Graves' ophthalmopathy. The CDR3 is CASSRLGGVTDTQYF. The CDR3 DNA follows: TGTGCCAGCAGCCGCCTCGGGGGTGTGACAGATACGCAGTATTTT.